What follows is one T cell receptor (beta chain) and its context. Its antigen is unknown. Other DNA variants within this sample encode the same CDR3. Germline V gene data show CDR1 as KGHSH and CDR2 as LQKENI. The CDR3 has 14 amino acids. With 2 bases removed from V and 2 bases from J, the gap between germline ends came to 9 bases. The investigators split CD4+ cells into a CD45RA+ naive subset and a CD45RA-negative memory subset. This record belongs to a study of shared clonotypes between healthy human individuals. Study-wide results and limits: Relative to clonotypes present in all four donors, those not shared had lower generation probabilities.

Generated by immunoSEQ multiplex PCR, the TCRdb table keeps only in-frame clones and is missing some. The data show millions of clones, approximately 95% seen once. The specimen was naive CD4+ T cells from PBMCs. Indicated subset: CD45RA+ positively selected. The receptor was derived from a man between 18 and 29 years old in good health. Some clones in this sample may be carry-over from other donors' samples. The chain carries TRBV18 and TRBJ1-1; no clear D gene. The CDR3 sequence: CASSPGSPNTEAFF. CDR3 coding DNA: TGTGCCAGCTCACCAGGGTCCCCTAACACTGAAGCTTTCTTT.